Below, one TCR beta chain is given with its context. Together with a sample-barcoded 5' primer, a J-beta primer mix was included in a second PCR lasting roughly 6 to 12 cycles. TCRdb processed the 5' RACE reads anew with MiXCR; each CDR3 protein has one entry. Seen here are approximately 900,000 distinct CDR3 sequences, just under 30% observed once, and the top ten hold 10%. This entry comes from a study of blood T cells in healthy people across ages. The extraction recovered at least 5.5 micrograms of total RNA per sample. V was pared by 5 bases and J by 0 bases, with 18 bases between. The CDR3 covers 17 residues. CDR1 is KGHDR and CDR2 is SFDVKD in the germline V gene. These same data were also listed under a study on T cells of mothers and their children. That source notes: Related mother-child pairs shared slightly more overlap than unrelated pairs, but the difference was non-significant.

The specimen was blood. The chain employs TRBV24-1 and TRBJ1-2; no definite D call. This receptor was taken from a woman aged 40-49 years in good health. The CDR3 nucleotides are TGTGCCACCAGTGCCGCAGGAGACTGGGGTCCTAACTATGGCTACACCTTC. Amino acids: CATSAAGDWGPNYGYTF.